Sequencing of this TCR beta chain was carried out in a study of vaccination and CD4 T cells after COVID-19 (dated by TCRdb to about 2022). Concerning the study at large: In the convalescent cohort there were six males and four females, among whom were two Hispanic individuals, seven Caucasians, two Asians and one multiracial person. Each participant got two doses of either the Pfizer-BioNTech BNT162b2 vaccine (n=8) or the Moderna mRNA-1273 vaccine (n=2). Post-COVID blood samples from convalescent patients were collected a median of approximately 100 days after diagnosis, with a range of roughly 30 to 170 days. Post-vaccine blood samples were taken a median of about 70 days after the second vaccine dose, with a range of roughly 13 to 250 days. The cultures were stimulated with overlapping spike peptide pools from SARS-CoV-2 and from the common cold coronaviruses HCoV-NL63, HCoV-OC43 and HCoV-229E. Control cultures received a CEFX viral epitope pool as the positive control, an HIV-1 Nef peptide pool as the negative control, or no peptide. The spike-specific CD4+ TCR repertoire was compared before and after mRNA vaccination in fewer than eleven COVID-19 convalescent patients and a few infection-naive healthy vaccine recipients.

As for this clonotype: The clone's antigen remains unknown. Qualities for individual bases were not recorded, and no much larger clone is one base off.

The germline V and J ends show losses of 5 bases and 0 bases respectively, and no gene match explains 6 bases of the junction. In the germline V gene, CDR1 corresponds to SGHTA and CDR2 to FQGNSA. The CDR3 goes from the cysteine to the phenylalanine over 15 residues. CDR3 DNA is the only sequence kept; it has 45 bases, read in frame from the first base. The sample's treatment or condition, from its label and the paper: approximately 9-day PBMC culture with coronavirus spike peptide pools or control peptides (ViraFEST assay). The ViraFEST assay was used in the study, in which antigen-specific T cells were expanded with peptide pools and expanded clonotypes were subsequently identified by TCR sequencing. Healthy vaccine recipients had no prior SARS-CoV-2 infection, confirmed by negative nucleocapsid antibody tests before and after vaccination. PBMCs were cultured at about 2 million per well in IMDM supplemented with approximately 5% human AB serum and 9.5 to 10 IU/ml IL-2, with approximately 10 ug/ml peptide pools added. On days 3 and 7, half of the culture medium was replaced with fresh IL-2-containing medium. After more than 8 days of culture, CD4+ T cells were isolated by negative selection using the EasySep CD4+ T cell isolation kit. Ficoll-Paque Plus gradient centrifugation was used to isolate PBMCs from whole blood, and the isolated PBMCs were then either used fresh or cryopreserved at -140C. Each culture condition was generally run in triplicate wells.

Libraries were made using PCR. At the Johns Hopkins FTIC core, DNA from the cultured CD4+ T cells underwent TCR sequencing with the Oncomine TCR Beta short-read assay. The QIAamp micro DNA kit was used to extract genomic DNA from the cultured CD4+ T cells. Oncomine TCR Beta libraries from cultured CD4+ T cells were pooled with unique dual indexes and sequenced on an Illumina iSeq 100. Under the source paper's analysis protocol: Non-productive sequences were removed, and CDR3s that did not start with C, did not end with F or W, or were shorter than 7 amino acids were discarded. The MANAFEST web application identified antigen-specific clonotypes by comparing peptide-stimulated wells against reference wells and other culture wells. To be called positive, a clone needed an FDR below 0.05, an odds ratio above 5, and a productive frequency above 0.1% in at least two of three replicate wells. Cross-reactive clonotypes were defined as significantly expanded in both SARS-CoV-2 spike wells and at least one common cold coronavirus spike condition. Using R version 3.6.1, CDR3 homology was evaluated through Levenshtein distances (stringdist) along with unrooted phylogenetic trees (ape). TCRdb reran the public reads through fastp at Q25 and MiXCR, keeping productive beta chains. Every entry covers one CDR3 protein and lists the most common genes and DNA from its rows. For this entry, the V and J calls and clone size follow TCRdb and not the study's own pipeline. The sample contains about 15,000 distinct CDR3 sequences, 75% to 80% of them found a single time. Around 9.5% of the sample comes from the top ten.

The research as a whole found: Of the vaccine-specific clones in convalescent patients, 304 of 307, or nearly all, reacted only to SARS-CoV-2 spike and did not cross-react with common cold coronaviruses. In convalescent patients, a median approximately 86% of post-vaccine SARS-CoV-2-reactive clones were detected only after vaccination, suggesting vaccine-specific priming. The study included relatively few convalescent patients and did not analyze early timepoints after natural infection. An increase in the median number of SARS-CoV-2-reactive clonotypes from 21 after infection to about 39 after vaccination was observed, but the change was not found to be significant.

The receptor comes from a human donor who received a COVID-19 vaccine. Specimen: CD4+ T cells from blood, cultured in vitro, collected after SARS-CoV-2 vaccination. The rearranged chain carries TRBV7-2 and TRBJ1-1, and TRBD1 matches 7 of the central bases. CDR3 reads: CASSGAGGMNTEAFF. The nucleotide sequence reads TGTGCCAGCAGCGGGGCAGGGGGTATGAACACTGAAGCTTTCTTT.